One TCR beta chain is described in this entry. Its target is not known. This sample was included in a study of PD-L1 blockade in urothelial cancer. Whole-study findings and limits: Durable benefit accompanied greater 3-week expansion of tumor-associated blood clones.

TCRdb keeps only in-frame clones here, not all; method: immunoSEQ multiplex PCR. The data contain about 74,000 clones, approximately 87% of them seen just once; the ten biggest clones take up 4.5% to 5%. The time point denotes: pretreatment peripheral blood. Patients had locally advanced or metastatic urothelial carcinoma. V lost 0 bases to trimming and J lost 7 bases; unmatched junction nucleotides: 7. Germline V gives CDR1 GTSNPN, CDR2 SVGIG (reference sequence). There are 15 residues in the CDR3. The rearrangement links TRBV30 to TRBJ1-3; the match to TRBD1 covers 9 bases. The specimen comprised PBMCs, sampled around atezolizumab (anti-PD-L1) treatment. The TCR was taken from a man in his 70s with urothelial cancer. Here the CDR3 reads CAWSVPTGGTNTIYF. CDR3 DNA: TGTGCCTGGAGTGTACCGACAGGGGGAACGAACACCATATATTTT.